This is a list of T cell receptor beta chains from one sample in a study of blood T cell repertoires in COVID-19. Sequencing used immunoSEQ multiplex PCR; TCRdb keeps in-frame clones, though not all of them. The sample holds tens of thousands of clones, around four fifths seen once. The sample consisted of peripheral blood. Every receptor here comes from a man aged 50 to 60 with active COVID-19. Each CDR3 is given with its conserved first and last residue. The D gene is left open where the match is weak.

d_call v_call cdr3_aa
- TRBV6-5 CASSYGGTDGYTF
- TRBV7-2 CASSLLGRPQHF
TRBD2 TRBV6-5 CASSPGTTNRQYF
- TRBV28 CASSQTYLIGNTIYF
- TRBV18 CASSRDRNTEAFF
TRBD1 TRBV15 CATSKGTSGGTHLYNSPLHF
TRBD2 TRBV6-2/TRBV6-3 CASSYREGVAYEQYF
TRBD1 TRBV2 CASRGTGDYNEQFF
TRBD1 TRBV5-1 CASSRGIQGAGTEAFF
- TRBV21-1 CASSKVGVRETQYF
- TRBV5-1 CASSMTYSNEKLFF
- TRBV18 CASSLPGQISSGANVLTF
- TRBV7-2 CASSHRATEAFF
TRBD1 TRBV5-6 CASKTGSQETQYF
- TRBV7-2 CASSLARRGGLTGELFF
- TRBV7-2 CASSLAGVTDTQYF
TRBD1 TRBV7-9 CASSAVTGVTAFF
- TRBV29-1 CSVVLVTGNTEAFF
TRBD1 TRBV6-6 CASSPRQGGQNNEQFF
- TRBV7-3 CASSPGTPLGEQYF
- TRBV15 CATSRGAVRQPQHF
TRBD1 TRBV5-1 CASSSTGTAYNEKLFF
TRBD1 TRBV5-1 CASSFSPGTAGANVLTF
TRBD1 TRBV19 CASRTQGDTGELFF
- TRBV5-1 CASSFERNEKLFF
TRBD1 TRBV5-1 CASSLAIGTGGVAFF
- TRBV5-5 CASSFGRASDTQYF
- TRBV4-1 CASSPAPGAGGEQYF
- TRBV27 CASSTLETSYNSPLHF
TRBD1 TRBV6-6 CASSPRQGGAYEQYF
- TRBV24-1 CATRDSQGDQETQYF
- TRBV4-3 CASSPDLTGEKLFF
TRBD1 TRBV6-4 CASSVMGQGDYTF
TRBD2 TRBV5-1 CASSSGLATDTQYF
TRBD1 TRBV7-3 CASSQTGGVNEKLFF
TRBD1 TRBV16 CASSQSSQGDTEAFF
- TRBV27 CASRARSSSYEQYF
TRBD2 TRBV6-2/TRBV6-3 CASSSGLAGDNEQFF
- TRBV7-8 CASSLAGQGRGNQPQHF
- TRBV4-3 CASSQTTTPTYEQYF
- TRBV5-1 CASSPVGRGRTDTQYF
TRBD2 TRBV5-1 CASSLPSQRDYNEQFF
- TRBV3-1/TRBV3-2 CASSPSRTLNTEAFF
- TRBV24-1 CATSGGPSNQPQHF
- TRBV5-5 CASSSGVDTQYF
TRBD2 TRBV10-3 CAISGRTTSGKVETQYF
- TRBV9 CASSVDRNTEAFF
TRBD1 TRBV27 CASIGQGRTDEQFF
- TRBV5-4 CASSQDSHYGYTF
- TRBV5-1 CASRVRDEQFF